This is a list of T cell receptor beta chains from one sample in a study of CD8 T cells in ankylosing spondylitis. TCRdb itself ran the 5' RACE reads through MiXCR, one entry per CDR3 protein. The sample includes around 150,000 distinct CDR3 sequences, around 17% seen only once; the top ten take about 7.6%. The sequenced material came from blood, either unsorted or a sorted T cell fraction (not recorded which). The receptors were gathered from a male donor with ankylosing spondylitis or in good health (not recorded which). Each CDR3 is given with its conserved first and last residue. A D gene is named only where the DNA matches it firmly. Size tells how often a clone was seen (once, few, many) or the class of an expanded clone, and some rows leave it out.

>TRBV20-1|NA|15|TRBJ1-1|few
TGCAGTGCTAATTCTCCCCTACGGCTGAACACTGAAGCTTTCTTT
CSANSPLRLNTEAFF
>TRBV15|TRBD1|12|TRBJ1-2|many
TGTGCCACCTCTGGACAGGGCTATGGCTACACCTTC
CATSGQGYGYTF
>TRBV12-3/TRBV12-4|NA|19|TRBJ2-1|many
TGTGCCAGCAGTTCAACTAGTGCTACCCCATTATACTCCTACAATGAGCAGTTCTTC
CASSSTSATPLYSYNEQFF
>TRBV10-3|NA|16|TRBJ1-1|many
TGTGCCATCAGTGAAGTCCAGGGGCTGAAGGGCACTGAAGCTTTCTTT
CAISEVQGLKGTEAFF
>TRBV27|NA|16|TRBJ1-6|few
TGTGCCAGCAGTTTCTACGGGGGGCCGGATAATTCACCCCTCCACTTT
CASSFYGGPDNSPLHF
>TRBV5-1|NA|16|TRBJ2-1|many
TGCGCCAGCAGCTTGGTTGTCTCCCCCGCAGGCAATGAGCAGTTCTTC
CASSLVVSPAGNEQFF
>TRBV12-3/TRBV12-4|NA|12|TRBJ1-2|many
TGTGCCAGCAGTTTTGCTGCGGGCGGCTACACCTTC
CASSFAAGGYTF
>TRBV29-1|TRBD2|14|TRBJ2-3|many
TGCAGCGTCAGAGCGGGAGGGGTGACAGATACGCAGTATTTT
CSVRAGGVTDTQYF
>TRBV5-5|NA|16|TRBJ1-3|NA
TGTGCCAGCAGCTTGGCCAGGGCCAGCTCTGGAAACACCATATATTTT
CASSLARASSGNTIYF
>TRBV5-4|NA|12|TRBJ2-7|many
TGTGCCAGCAGCCAAGACGGTTACGAGCAGTACTTC
CASSQDGYEQYF
>TRBV3-1|NA|14|TRBJ2-4|NA
TGTGCCAGCAGCCAGCGGACAGTAAAAAACATTCAGTACTTC
CASSQRTVKNIQYF
>TRBV6-1|TRBD1|15|TRBJ2-3|many
TGTGCCAGCAGTGATTCCAGGGGGAGCGCAGATACGCAGTATTTT
CASSDSRGSADTQYF
>TRBV28|NA|17|TRBJ1-3|many
TGTGCCAGCAGCTCTACGATAACAGGGCTCTCTGGAAACACCATATATTTT
CASSSTITGLSGNTIYF
>TRBV19|NA|14|TRBJ2-3|NA
TGTGCCAGTAGTATTGATAACCCCACAGATACGCAGTATTTT
CASSIDNPTDTQYF
>TRBV24-1|NA|15|TRBJ2-5|NA
TGTGCCACCAGTGCTTTTGGGGCAGAAAGAGAGACCCAGTACTTC
CATSAFGAERETQYF
>TRBV5-4|NA|15|TRBJ2-5|NA
TGTGCCAGCAGTCTCCCGGGACACCTTCTTTCGACCCAGTACTTC
CASSLPGHLLSTQYF
>TRBV6-1|NA|14|TRBJ1-5|NA
TGTGCCAGCTTGCCGTGGCGTAGCAATCAGCCCCAGCATTTT
CASLPWRSNQPQHF
>TRBV7-2|TRBD2|16|TRBJ2-3|few
TGTGCCAGCAGCTTGATGGTGGGAGGGCCGGTAGATACGCAGTATTTT
CASSLMVGGPVDTQYF
>TRBV24-1|NA|16|TRBJ2-3|many
TGTGCCACCAGTGATTCTAGCGTTCCCGGCACAGATACGCAGTATTTT
CATSDSSVPGTDTQYF
>TRBV5-1|NA|15|TRBJ2-3|many
TGCGCCAGCAGCCCGGGGACTCAGGGCACAGATACGCAGTATTTT
CASSPGTQGTDTQYF
>TRBV20-1|NA|12|TRBJ1-1|many
TGCAGTGTCTCCGCAACGAACACTGAAGCTTTCTTT
CSVSATNTEAFF
>TRBV5-4|NA|15|TRBJ2-1|once
TGTGCCAGCAGCCGGCCACGGGACAAGAAGAATGAGCAGTTCTTC
CASSRPRDKKNEQFF
>TRBV7-3|TRBD2|15|TRBJ2-3|few
TGTGCCAGCAGCTTAATAAGCGGGACCCCAGATACGCAGTATTTT
CASSLISGTPDTQYF
>TRBV5-1|NA|14|TRBJ2-4|NA
TGCGCCAGCAGCTTGGGCGGCAGGGAGGACATTCAGTACTTC
CASSLGGREDIQYF
>TRBV5-4|TRBD2|16|TRBJ2-1|few
TGTGCCAGCAGCTTGGTGGGCGGGGGCTCCTACAATGAGCAGTTCTTC
CASSLVGGGSYNEQFF
>TRBV5-1|TRBD2|16|TRBJ2-1|many
TGCGCCAGCAGCATATCGACTAGCGATGCCTACAATGAGCAGTTCTTC
CASSISTSDAYNEQFF